This T cell receptor beta chain was sequenced in a study of Graves' ophthalmopathy and Graves' hyperthyroidism (dated by TCRdb to the late 2010s). Study-wide context: A patient counted as having stable hyperthyroidism if there was no progression to ophthalmopathy within 18 months of follow-up. In total, 135 blood samples were TCR-sequenced: some 43 ophthalmopathy, some 75 hyperthyroidism and approximately 17 hyperthyroidism-to-ophthalmopathy patients. To explore V-J signatures distinguishing ophthalmopathy from hyperthyroidism, a discovery set of 100 patients (fewer than 45 ophthalmopathy, around 55 stable hyperthyroidism) was enrolled. To tell Graves' ophthalmopathy apart from Graves' hyperthyroidism, and to predict which patients would progress to ophthalmopathy, the study relied on TCR beta repertoire signatures. An independent validation cohort comprised around 19 hyperthyroidism patients and some 16 patients who later progressed from hyperthyroidism to ophthalmopathy. In over 5 hyperthyroidism patients, the T-cell repertoire of thyroid tissue was compared with the T-cell repertoire of blood. After sampling, hyperthyroidism patients received methimazole starting at 30 mg daily, and ophthalmopathy patients received high-dose intravenous methylprednisolone.

On the study overall, not on this receptor specifically: In validation, the model predicted ophthalmopathy progression with about 71% sensitivity and roughly 72% specificity; roughly 11 predicted patients were CT-confirmed with GO in a median of 6.5 months. Sample size was not statistically predetermined, and group allocation was not concealed from the investigators. Most of the expanded thyroid clonotypes with a frequency above 0.001 were also detected in blood, and it was suggested that the thyroid immune response may be reflected by blood repertoires. In cross-validation, the 13-signature model distinguished ophthalmopathy from stable hyperthyroidism with around 90% sensitivity and 81.08% specificity, while in the test set the corresponding values were roughly 80% and 75%.

For repertoire sequencing, TCR beta CDR3 regions were amplified from RNA transcripts. HTBI primers and the Qiagen OneStep RT-PCR kit were used in a first-round RT-PCR, which was followed by a second-round multiplex PCR, size selection and purification. Libraries were sequenced on an Illumina HiSeq2000 using paired-end 100 bp reads. In the authors' own workflow: SOAPnuke was used to process the reads, removing any read that contained adapters or uncalled bases, had a mean Phred below 15, or lacked an exact match to the constant primer or identifier. COPE v1.2.5 was used to merge high-quality paired reads. Each unique nucleotide sequence was defined as a clonotype, and clonotypes were aligned to IMGT TRB V, D and J references with MiTCR v1.1. Analysis was restricted to V-J combinations with a frequency above 0.0001, which covered approximately 99% of repertoires. For each V-J combination, a TCR clonal expansion and chaos score was defined as F50 clonal expansion divided by the chaos observed in the TCRdist matrix. Features were reduced by Welch's t-statistics and random forest to roughly 14 V-J combinations, which fed a naive Bayes classifier. Thyroid-blood repertoire similarity was quantified with the Morisita-Horn index. The public reads were reprocessed in TCRdb via fastp at Q25 and MiXCR, keeping in-frame beta chains. Each record represents a unique CDR3 protein, reported with the most common genes and DNA among its rows. These V and J calls derive from TCRdb rather than the authors' analysis. This sample gives over a million distinct CDR3 sequences in total; about 38% of them show up just once. The ten largest make up 11% of the sample.

Hyperthyroidism patients were newly diagnosed, with disease duration under 2 months, and aged 18 to 65 years. Patients with other autoimmune diseases, uncontrolled infections, pregnancy or lactation were excluded. Diagnosis was based on clinical symptoms, serum thyroxine, TRAb, thyroid ultrasound and orbital computed tomography. Trizol reagent was used to extract the total RNA, and its quality was then checked on an Agilent 2100 Bioanalyzer. Note on this clonotype: Which antigen it targets is not known. An end of the junction does not agree with germline; a read error may underlie this.

The CDR3 has 14 amino acids, counting the end cysteine and phenylalanine. The CDR3 DNA has 42 bases and is translated from base 1. CDR1 and CDR2 are drawn from the germline V gene: ENHRY, SYGVKD. The sequence was obtained from an adult man with Graves' hyperthyroidism. The chain joins TRBV10-3 to TRBJ2-5; the D gene assignment is ambiguous. The source material was peripheral blood or thyroid tissue (not recorded which). CDR3 protein: CASSYYARQEAQYF. The DNA sequence reads TGTGCCAGCAGTTACTATGCTCGGCAAGAGGCCCAGTACTTC.